The T cell receptor beta chain under discussion was sequenced for a study of metastatic and nonmetastatic thyroid tumors. As for the study in general: Comparison of repertoires was carried out across blood and tumor or nodule tissue from malignant and benign thyroid patients.

TCRdb reprocessed the PCR reads via MiXCR. The sample lists over 20,000 clones; less than 20% were seen once. No patient received treatment before thyroid surgery. V trimming: 2 bases; J trimming: 8 bases; junction bases outside the gene matches: 14. CDR1 SGHTS and CDR2 YDEGEE come from the germline V gene. The CDR3 runs 17 residues. This clone has at least ten counts. This sequence joins TRBV5-8 and TRBJ2-1, with 9 bases lining up with TRBD1. The clonotype originates from a female donor with papillary thyroid cancer or a benign thyroid nodule (not recorded which). Some clones in this sample may be carry-over from other donors' samples. Sequencing was performed on blood. The CDR3 reads CASSFGPRDRVRDEQFF. In nucleotides, the CDR3 is TGTGCCAGCAGCTTCGGGCCCCGGGACAGGGTTCGCGATGAGCAGTTCTTC.